This T cell receptor beta chain was found in a study of blood T cell repertoires in COVID-19 (dated by TCRdb to 2018 to 2021). The study in broad terms: The collaborator samples originated in the United States, Italy and Spain and spanned the acute and convalescent phases of COVID-19. Where available, HLA class I and class II types were obtained from metadata supplied by the sample provider rather than from assay-based typing. The repertoires were released in a freely available public database intended as a resource for research on the immune response to SARS-CoV-2. Subjects who had been exposed to COVID-19, were actively infected with it, or had recovered from it provided the deeply sampled blood TCRbeta repertoires that made up the dataset. The material from the prospective study consisted of cDNA or gDNA derived from T cells, B-cell-depleted T cells, or PBMCs. A de-identified subject ID, COVID-19 status, age in years and sex were almost always included in the sample metadata. Samples came from the ongoing ImmuneRACE study (first 160 participants) plus 1,254 subjects from 6 global collaborators.

Whole blood was collected in K2EDTA tubes by collaborating institutions according to the institutions' own protocols. For TCRbeta analysis, collaborator samples were shipped as frozen whole blood, as isolated PBMCs, or as DNA extracted from either sample type. Looking up the germline V gene yields CDR1 MNHEY and CDR2 SVGAGI. Cut back by 2 bases and 3 bases, the V and J ends lie 17 bases apart. Counted from cysteine to phenylalanine, this CDR3 has 16 amino acids. The CDR3 DNA has 48 bases and is translated from base 1. TCRbeta CDR3 regions were amplified from genomic DNA using the immunoSEQ Assay, a bias-controlled multiplex PCR. On the study's bioinformatics: Nucleated cell counts per sample were estimated from amplification of reference gene primers within the assay. To quantify the absolute abundance of each unique TCRbeta CDR3 rearrangement, sequence reads were collapsed and filtered. For each sample, productive Simpson clonality was calculated by taking the square root of Simpson's diversity index across productive rearrangements. TCRdb carries this immuneACCESS record with in-frame sequences only. Its versions omit some clonotypes, under half of them owing to an unresolved V gene in the studies checked, with the rest unexplained. That table supplies the V and J calls and clone size; D and trimming were determined from the DNA. The sample table holds tens of thousands of clones, of which 79% were seen once. The biggest ten clones account for less than 6% of the sample.

About this clone: What antigen it recognizes has not been identified. Base quality data are lacking; no much larger clone is found one base away.

What the work shows at the level of the full study, not this receptor alone: The quantity of clinical and demographic metadata differed by source and by participant and was supplied without curation.

The sequence links TRBV6-5 to TRBJ2-7, with the D gene not clear enough to name. The sequence came from a woman older than 75 with active or convalescent COVID-19. Sequenced material: peripheral blood. The CDR3 protein sequence reads: CASSYPKSELYYEQYF. The DNA sequence is as follows: TGTGCCAGCAGTTACCCTAAGAGTGAACTTTACTACGAGCAGTACTTC.